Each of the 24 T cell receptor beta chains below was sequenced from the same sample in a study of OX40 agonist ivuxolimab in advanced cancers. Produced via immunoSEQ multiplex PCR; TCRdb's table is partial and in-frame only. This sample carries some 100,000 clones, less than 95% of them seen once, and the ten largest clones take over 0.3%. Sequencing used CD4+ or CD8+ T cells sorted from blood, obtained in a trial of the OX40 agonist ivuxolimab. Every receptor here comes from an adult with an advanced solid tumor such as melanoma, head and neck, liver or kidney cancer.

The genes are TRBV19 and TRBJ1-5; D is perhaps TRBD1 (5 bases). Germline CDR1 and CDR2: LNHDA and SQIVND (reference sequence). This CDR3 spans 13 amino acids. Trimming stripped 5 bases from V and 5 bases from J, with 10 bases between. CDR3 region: CASSVRGHQPQHF. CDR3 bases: TGTGCCAGTAGTGTGAGGGGCCATCAGCCCCAGCATTTT.

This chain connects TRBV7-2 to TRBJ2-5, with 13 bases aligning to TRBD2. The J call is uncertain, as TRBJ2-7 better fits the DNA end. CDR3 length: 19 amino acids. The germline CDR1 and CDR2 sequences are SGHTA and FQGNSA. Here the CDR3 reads CASSIGPGLAGFTPYEQYF. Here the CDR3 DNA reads TGTGCCAGCAGCATAGGCCCGGGACTAGCGGGATTTACTCCCTACGAGCAGTACTTC.

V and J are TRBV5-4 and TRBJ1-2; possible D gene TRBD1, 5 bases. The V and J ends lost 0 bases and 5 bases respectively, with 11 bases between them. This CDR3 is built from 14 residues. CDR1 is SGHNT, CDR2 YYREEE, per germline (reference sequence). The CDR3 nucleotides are TGTGCCAGCAGCTTGGGTCGGGACCCATATGGCTACACCTTC. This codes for CASSLGRDPYGYTF.

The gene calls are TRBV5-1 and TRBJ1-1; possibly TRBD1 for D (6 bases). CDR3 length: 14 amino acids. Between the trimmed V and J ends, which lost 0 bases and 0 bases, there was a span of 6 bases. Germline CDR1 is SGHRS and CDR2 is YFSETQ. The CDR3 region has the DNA TGCGCCAGCAGCTTGGGACAGGTGAACACTGAAGCTTTCTTT. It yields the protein CASSLGQVNTEAFF.

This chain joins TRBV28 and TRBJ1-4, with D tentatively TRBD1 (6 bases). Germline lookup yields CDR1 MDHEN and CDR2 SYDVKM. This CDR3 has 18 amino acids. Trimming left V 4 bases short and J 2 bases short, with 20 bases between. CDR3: CASSSNGAWGLTNEKLFF. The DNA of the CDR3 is TGTGCCAGCAGTTCCAATGGGGCCTGGGGGCTGACTAATGAAAAACTGTTTTTT. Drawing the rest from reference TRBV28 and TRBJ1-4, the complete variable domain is DVKVTQSSRYLVKRTGEKVFLECVQDMDHENMFWYRQDPGLGLRLIYFSYDVKMKEKGDIPEGYSVSREKKERFSLILESASTNQTSMYLCASSSNGAWGLTNEKLFFGSGTQLSVL.

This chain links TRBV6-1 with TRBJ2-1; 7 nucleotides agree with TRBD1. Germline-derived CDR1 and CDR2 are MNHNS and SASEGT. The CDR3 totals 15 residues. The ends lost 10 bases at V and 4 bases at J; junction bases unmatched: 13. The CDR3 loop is CANGQARAVYNEQFF. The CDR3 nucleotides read TGTGCCAACGGACAGGCTCGTGCAGTGTACAATGAGCAGTTCTTC.

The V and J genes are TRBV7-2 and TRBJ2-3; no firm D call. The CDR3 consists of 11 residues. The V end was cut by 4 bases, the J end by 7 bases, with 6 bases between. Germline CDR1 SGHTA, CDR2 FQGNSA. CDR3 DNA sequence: TGTGCCAGCAGCTCCCTCAATACGCAGTATTTT. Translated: CASSSLNTQYF.

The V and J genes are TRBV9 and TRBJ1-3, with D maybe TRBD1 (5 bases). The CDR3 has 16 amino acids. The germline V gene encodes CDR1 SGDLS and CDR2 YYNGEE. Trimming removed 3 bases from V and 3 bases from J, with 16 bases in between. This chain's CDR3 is CASSAGGQGDGNTIYF. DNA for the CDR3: TGTGCCAGCAGCGCAGGAGGGCAGGGTGATGGAAACACCATATATTTT.

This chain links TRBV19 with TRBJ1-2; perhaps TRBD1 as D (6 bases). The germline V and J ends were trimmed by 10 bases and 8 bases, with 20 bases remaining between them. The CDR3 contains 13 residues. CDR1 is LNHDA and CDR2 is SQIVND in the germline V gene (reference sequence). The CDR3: CATMGGPGEGYTF. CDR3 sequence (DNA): TGTGCCACCATGGGGGGGCCGGGGGAAGGCTACACCTTC. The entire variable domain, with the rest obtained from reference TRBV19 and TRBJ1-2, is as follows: DGGITQSPKYLFRKEGQNVTLSCEQNLNHDAMYWYRQDPGQGLRLIYYSQIVNDFQKGDIAEGYSVSREKKESFPLTVTSAQKNPTAFYLCATMGGPGEGYTFGSGTRLTVV.

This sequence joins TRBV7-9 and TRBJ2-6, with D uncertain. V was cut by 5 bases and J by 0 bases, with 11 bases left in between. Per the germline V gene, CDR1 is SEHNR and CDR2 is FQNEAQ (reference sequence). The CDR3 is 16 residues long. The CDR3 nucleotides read TGTGCCAGCAGCCCGACCCTTCCCTCTGGGGCCAACGTCCTGACTTTC. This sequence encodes CASSPTLPSGANVLTF.

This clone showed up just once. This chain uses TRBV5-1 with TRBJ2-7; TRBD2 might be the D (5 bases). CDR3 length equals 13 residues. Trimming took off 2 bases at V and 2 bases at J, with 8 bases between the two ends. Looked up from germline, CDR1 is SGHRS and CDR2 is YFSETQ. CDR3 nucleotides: TGCGCCAGCAGCTTCGGACTTACCTACGAGCAGTACTTC. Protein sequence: CASSFGLTYEQYF.

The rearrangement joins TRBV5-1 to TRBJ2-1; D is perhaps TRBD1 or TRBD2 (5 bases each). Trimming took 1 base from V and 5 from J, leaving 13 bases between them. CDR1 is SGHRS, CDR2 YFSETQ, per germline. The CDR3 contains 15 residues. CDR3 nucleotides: TGCGCCAGCAGCTTGACAGGACTGGACAACAATGAGCAGTTCTTC. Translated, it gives CASSLTGLDNNEQFF. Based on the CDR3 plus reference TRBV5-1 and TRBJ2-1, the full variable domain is KAGVTQTPRYLIKTRGQQVTLSCSPISGHRSVSWYQQTPGQGLQFLFEYFSETQRNKGNFPGRFSGRQFSNSRSEMNVSTLELGDSALYLCASSLTGLDNNEQFFGPGTRLTVL.

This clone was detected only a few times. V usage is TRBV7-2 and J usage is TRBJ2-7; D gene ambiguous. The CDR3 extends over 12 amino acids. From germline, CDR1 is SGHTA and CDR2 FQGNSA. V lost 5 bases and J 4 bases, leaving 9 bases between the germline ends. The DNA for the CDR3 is TGTGCCAGCAGCGTGTCTAGTTACGAGCAGTACTTC. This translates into CASSVSSYEQYF.

The CDR3 nucleotides are TGTGCCAGCAGGGCTAGCGGGAAGGCGGGTGAGCAGTTCTTC. Its translation: CASRASGKAGEQFF. The rearrangement links TRBV28 to TRBJ2-1; 9 bases map to TRBD2. The CDR3 has 14 residues. The J segment lost 9 bases and the V segment lost 6 bases, leaving 9 bases of the junction unmatched. Germline V gene data show CDR1 as MDHEN and CDR2 as SYDVKM.

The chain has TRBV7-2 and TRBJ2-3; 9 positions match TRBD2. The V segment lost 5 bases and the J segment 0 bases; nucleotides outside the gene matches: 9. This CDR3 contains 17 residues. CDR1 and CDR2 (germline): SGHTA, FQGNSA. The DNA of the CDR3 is TGTGCCAGCAGCCCAGGACTAGCGCACACTAGCACAGATACGCAGTATTTT. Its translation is CASSPGLAHTSTDTQYF.

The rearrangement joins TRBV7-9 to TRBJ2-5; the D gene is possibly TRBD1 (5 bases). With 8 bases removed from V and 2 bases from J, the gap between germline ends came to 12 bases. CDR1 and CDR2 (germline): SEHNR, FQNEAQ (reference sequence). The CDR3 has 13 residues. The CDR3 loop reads CASSVAGQETQYF. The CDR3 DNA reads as TGTGCCAGCTCCGTCGCAGGGCAAGAGACCCAGTACTTC.

The CDR3 region is CASSLGIRSNTGELFF. The CDR3 region has the DNA TGCGCCAGCAGCTTGGGTATTAGGTCTAACACCGGGGAGCTGTTTTTT. V gene TRBV5-1 combines with J gene TRBJ2-2; D call uncertain. Germline CDR1 and CDR2: SGHRS and YFSETQ. Between the trimmed V and J ends, which lost 0 bases and 2 bases, there was a span of 11 bases. The CDR3 is 16 amino acids.

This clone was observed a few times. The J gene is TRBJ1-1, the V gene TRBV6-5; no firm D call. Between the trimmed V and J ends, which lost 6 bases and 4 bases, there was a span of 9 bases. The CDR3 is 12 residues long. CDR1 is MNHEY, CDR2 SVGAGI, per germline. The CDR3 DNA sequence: TGTGCCAGCAGCCTCCGGGGCACTGAAGCTTTCTTT. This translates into CASSLRGTEAFF.

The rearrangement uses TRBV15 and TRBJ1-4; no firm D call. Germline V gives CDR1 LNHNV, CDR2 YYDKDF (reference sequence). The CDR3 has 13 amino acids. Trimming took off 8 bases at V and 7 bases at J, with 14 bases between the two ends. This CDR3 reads CATRRERLEKLFF. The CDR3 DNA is TGTGCCACCCGGAGGGAACGGCTTGAAAAACTGTTTTTT.

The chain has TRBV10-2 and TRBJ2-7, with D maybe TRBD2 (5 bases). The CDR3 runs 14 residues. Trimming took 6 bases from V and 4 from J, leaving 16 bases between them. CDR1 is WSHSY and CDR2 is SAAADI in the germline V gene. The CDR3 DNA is TGCGCCAGCAGGAATGGCGGGTCTAATTACGAGCAGTACTTC. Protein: CASRNGGSNYEQYF.

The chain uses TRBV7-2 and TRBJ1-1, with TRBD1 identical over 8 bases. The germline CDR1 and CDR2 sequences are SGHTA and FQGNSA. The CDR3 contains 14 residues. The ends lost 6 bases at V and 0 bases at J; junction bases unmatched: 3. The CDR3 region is CASRRDRMNTEAFF. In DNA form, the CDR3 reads TGTGCCAGCAGACGGGACAGGATGAACACTGAAGCTTTCTTT.

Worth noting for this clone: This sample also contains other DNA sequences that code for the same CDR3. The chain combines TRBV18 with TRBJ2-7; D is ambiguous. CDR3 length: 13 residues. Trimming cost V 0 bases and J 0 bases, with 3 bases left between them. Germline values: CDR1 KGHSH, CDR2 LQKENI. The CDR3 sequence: CASSPPVSYEQYF. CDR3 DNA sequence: TGTGCCAGCTCACCACCAGTCTCCTACGAGCAGTACTTC.

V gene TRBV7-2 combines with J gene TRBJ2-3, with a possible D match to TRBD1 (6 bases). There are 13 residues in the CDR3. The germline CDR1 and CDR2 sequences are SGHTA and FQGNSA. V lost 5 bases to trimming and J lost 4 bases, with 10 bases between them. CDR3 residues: CASSITGSDTQYF. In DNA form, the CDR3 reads TGTGCCAGCAGCATTACAGGGTCAGATACGCAGTATTTT.

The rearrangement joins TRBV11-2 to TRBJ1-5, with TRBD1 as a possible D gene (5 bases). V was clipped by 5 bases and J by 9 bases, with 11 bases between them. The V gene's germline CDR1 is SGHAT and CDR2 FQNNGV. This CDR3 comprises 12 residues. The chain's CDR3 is CASSRDGAPQHF. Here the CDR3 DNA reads TGTGCCAGCAGCCGGGACGGAGCGCCCCAGCATTTT.